One T cell receptor (beta chain) is described in this entry. Its antigen is unknown. A second 7 to 11 cycle PCR used barcoded and J-beta primers. A single record per CDR3 protein comes from TCRdb applying MiXCR to the 5' RACE reads. The top ten clones hold about 4.1% of a sample with 1.5 million to 1.9 million distinct CDR3 sequences, approximately 42% of them seen once. The sample is drawn from a study of blood T cells in healthy people across ages. Study-level results: Comparison with aged donors showed that long-lived donors had more naive CD4+ cells and higher diversity.

The CDR3 extends over 15 amino acids. With 2 bases clipped from V and 1 base from J, the junction kept 7 bases outside the gene matches. CDR1 is SQVTM and CDR2 is ANQGSEA in the germline V gene. Input material: blood. The clonotype comes from a woman aged 18-35 years in good health. The chain couples TRBV29-1 to TRBJ2-7, with 8 positions matching TRBD2. Here the CDR3 DNA reads TGCAGCGTTGAAAAAGCTAGCGGGCCATCCTACGAGCAGTACTTC. As protein: CSVEKASGPSYEQYF.